This TCR beta chain originates from a study of blood T cells in healthy people across ages. V lost 4 bases and J 0 bases, leaving 20 bases between the germline ends. The CDR3 runs to 18 residues. Per germline, CDR1 SGHAT and CDR2 FQNNGV. Together with a sample-barcoded 5' primer, a J-beta primer mix was included in a second PCR lasting about 7 to 12 cycles. TCRdb fed the 5' RACE reads into MiXCR, producing one record per CDR3 protein. The sample yields about 1,800,000 distinct CDR3 sequences, about 28% seen once. J is TRBJ2-3 and V is TRBV11-2; D possibly uses TRBD1 or TRBD2 (5 bases each). Material: blood. This receptor was obtained from a woman aged 25 to 39 in good health. CDR3: CASSSVLPGTHSTDTQYF. The CDR3 region has the DNA TGTGCCAGCAGCTCAGTCCTTCCCGGGACCCACAGCACAGATACGCAGTATTTT.